This T cell receptor (beta chain) was documented in a study of blood T cell repertoires in COVID-19. Study at large: The samples span acute and convalescent COVID-19 from the United States, Italy and Spain. In each case, the material was cDNA or gDNA derived from T cells, B-cell-depleted T cells, or PBMCs.

Sequencing was performed with immunoSEQ multiplex PCR; in TCRdb, only in-frame clones are kept and a portion is missing. The sample has around 250,000 clones, 86% seen once. J was trimmed by 9 bases and V by 7 bases; bases with no gene match: 10. The germline V gene has CDR1 MDHEN and CDR2 SYDVKM. There are 15 residues in the CDR3. The receptor was derived from a man aged 55 to 70 with acute or convalescent COVID-19. Sequences were obtained from peripheral blood. The chain uses TRBV28 and TRBJ2-1, with TRBD2 matching over 12 bases. The CDR3: CASTRASGRVIEQFF. CDR3 coding DNA: TGTGCCAGCACGAGGGCTAGCGGGAGGGTGATTGAGCAGTTCTTC.